These T cell receptor beta chains were read from a single sample in a study of tumor and adjacent non-tumor tissue in lung cancer. One entry per CDR3 protein results from TCRdb running MiXCR on the multiplex PCR reads. The sample has around 99,000 distinct CDR3 sequences, 62% seen once. Sequencing was performed on distant non-tumor lung tissue. The receptors originated from a man aged 55-75 years with non-small cell lung cancer. The CDR3 runs from the conserved cysteine through the conserved F or W. D genes are given only for firm matches. A row's size may be missing; if present it is once, few, many or a size class.

D: TRBD1
J: TRBJ2-7
size: .
V: TRBV6-2/TRBV6-3
DNA: TGTGCCATCATTTCCACCCGGACAGGGGGCGGTTACAAGCAGTACTTC
CDR3: CAIISTRTGGGYKQYF

D: .
J: TRBJ2-1
size: .
V: TRBV6-5
DNA: TGTGCCAGGTTCGGGGTCCGCGAGGACAATGAGCAGTCCTTC
CDR3: CARFGVREDNEQSF

D: .
J: TRBJ1-6
size: .
V: TRBV4-3
DNA: TGCGCCAGCAGTCTAAACCTCGCAGATTCGCCCCCCCACTTT
CDR3: CASSLNLADSPPHF

D: .
J: TRBJ1-2
size: few
V: TRBV21-1
DNA: TGTGCCAGCAGCAATCCCCCCGGGACAGTGGAATCCTATGGCTACACCTTC
CDR3: CASSNPPGTVESYGYTF

D: .
J: TRBJ2-1
size: .
V: TRBV18
DNA: TGTGCCAGCTCACGAGGACAACCCTACAATGAGCAGTTCTTC
CDR3: CASSRGQPYNEQFF

D: TRBD2
J: TRBJ2-7
size: few
V: TRBV28
DNA: TGTGCCAGCAGTTTCCCCCCTAGCGGGAGGGAAGAGCAGTACTTC
CDR3: CASSFPPSGREEQYF

D: TRBD2
J: TRBJ2-1
size: many
V: TRBV12-3/TRBV12-4
DNA: TGTGCCAGCAGTTTAATGCGGGAGAGGTCGAATGAGCAGTTCTTC
CDR3: CASSLMRERSNEQFF

D: TRBD1
J: TRBJ2-2
size: .
V: TRBV11-3
DNA: TGTGCCAGCAGCCCCGAGGAGCACACAGGGGAGTTGTTTTTT
CDR3: CASSPEEHTGELFF

D: TRBD1
J: TRBJ2-7
size: .
V: TRBV5-1
DNA: TGCGCCAGCAGCTTGGGAGGGACAGGGGGCGCCAATTGGTACTTC
CDR3: CASSLGGTGGANWYF

D: .
J: TRBJ1-6
size: few
V: TRBV30
DNA: TGTGCCTGGAGTCAGGAGGGCTCCGCCGCGAATTCACCCCTCCACTTT
CDR3: CAWSQEGSAANSPLHF

D: .
J: TRBJ2-1
size: .
V: TRBV6-2/TRBV6-3
DNA: TGTGCCAACCATAGGGGGGGGACCGACCACAATGAGCAGTTCTTC
CDR3: CANHRGGTDHNEQFF

D: .
J: TRBJ2-1
size: .
V: TRBV24-1
DNA: TGTGCCACCAGTGAGAGTACAGGCGCTCACTCCTACAATGAGCAGTTCTTC
CDR3: CATSESTGAHSYNEQFF

D: TRBD1
J: TRBJ2-7
size: .
V: TRBV20-1
DNA: TGCAGTGCTGGAGCGGGCGGTCGCTCAGGGACAGGGTTATACGAGCAGTACTTC
CDR3: CSAGAGGRSGTGLYEQYF

D: .
J: TRBJ1-1
size: few
V: TRBV19
DNA: TGTGCCAGTAGTATACGGCATAACACTGAAGCTTTCTTT
CDR3: CASSIRHNTEAFF

D: TRBD1
J: TRBJ2-2
size: .
V: TRBV11-3
DNA: TGTGCCAGCATCCGGACAGGGGTGGCCATCGGGGAGCTATTTTTT
CDR3: CASIRTGVAIGELFF

D: .
J: TRBJ2-2
size: .
V: TRBV2
DNA: TGTGCCAGCAGACCCGACAGCACCGGGGAGCTGTTTTTT
CDR3: CASRPDSTGELFF

D: TRBD1
J: TRBJ2-7
size: few
V: TRBV12-3/TRBV12-4
DNA: TGTGCCAGCAGTCGGACAGGGGGCGTAGAGCAGTACTTC
CDR3: CASSRTGGVEQYF

D: TRBD1
J: TRBJ2-7
size: few
V: TRBV14
DNA: TGTGCCAGCAGCCTCGGCTCGAGGGGGCCTAGCTCCTACGAGCAGTACTTC
CDR3: CASSLGSRGPSSYEQYF

D: .
J: TRBJ1-4
size: once
V: TRBV12-3/TRBV12-4
DNA: TGTGCCAACAGATCCGGGCTAGATACTGAAAAACTGTTCTTT
CDR3: CANRSGLDTEKLFF

D: TRBD2
J: TRBJ2-3
size: .
V: TRBV11-2
DNA: TGTGCCAGCAGCTTATTTGTCGCGACTAGCGGGATGAGGATCACAGATACGCAGTATTTT
CDR3: CASSLFVATSGMRITDTQYF

D: TRBD1
J: TRBJ2-7
size: few
V: TRBV11-2
DNA: TGTGCCAGCAGCTTAGGGGGACAGGGTCCCGCTCGTCAGTACTTC
CDR3: CASSLGGQGPARQYF